This T cell receptor (beta chain) was observed in a study of human T cells and chemical hapten exposure. The V and J ends lost 3 bases and 3 bases respectively, with 16 bases between them. The germline gives CDR1 SGDLS, CDR2 YYNGEE. The CDR3 has 15 amino acids. Via MiXCR, TCRdb re-called the RACE reads, giving one row per CDR3 protein. Counted here are over 35,000 distinct CDR3 sequences, 3% to 4.5% occurring once; the ten biggest clones make up 5.6%. This clonotype was detected a few times. Time point noted: healthy volunteer bleed at 6 weeks. Unfractionated whole blood yielded total RNA. The source of this sequence is a human donor in good health. Some clones in this sample may be carry-over from other donors' samples. V and J are TRBV9 and TRBJ2-7; D call uncertain. Material: whole blood. The chain's CDR3 is CASSGAREANYEQYF. The DNA of the CDR3 is TGTGCCAGCAGCGGGGCGCGAGAGGCGAACTACGAGCAGTACTTC.